This TCR beta chain was found in a study of cytomegalovirus exposure and HLA in healthy donors (dated by TCRdb to the late 2010s). Regarding the research as a whole: In an earlier analysis of under 750 of the donors, around 300 Gb of sequence data and 90 million to 120 million unique TCR beta sequences from 180 million or so T cells were reported. On average, about 200,000 unique TCR beta nucleotide sequences were sequenced per donor among fewer than 500 genotyped donors of the cohort, with around 19% of those sequences being non-productive. Of the 350 to 400 genotyped donors, approximately 80% fell in the genetic ancestry cluster associated with self-reported Caucasian donors. Typing coverage differed by locus: A, B, C, DRB1 and DQB1 were typed in about 629-640 donors, DQA1 in about 560, DPA1 in approximately 600, and DPB1 in 400 to 490. Approximately 310 gigabases of sequencing data and roughly 80 million unique TCR sequences made up an early release that covered approximately 700 HLA-typed donors. All discovery cohort repertoires had been generated on a single sequencing platform. Both class I and class II loci were covered by HLA typing, at four-digit resolution. An earlier analysis of approximately 500 of the donors applied high-throughput TCR beta sequencing to assess whether each TCR beta V gene segment acted as functional or pseudogenic. The T cell repertoires of under 750 subjects were profiled by immunosequencing and related to cytomegalovirus serostatus. Five DR-DQ haplotypes were handled as single units for association and clustering, since linkage in the cohort was strong. To predict cytomegalovirus infection status, the study combined high-throughput TCR immunosequencing, statistical association of individual TCRs with disease status, and machine learning. A later genetic analysis took genome-wide SNP genotypes for about 55% of the 666 donors and used that subset as a discovery cohort. Donor age, sex, ethnicity and CMV serostatus were compiled alongside the repertoire data. Besides the first cohort of 500 to 700 subjects, a separate validation cohort made up of 120 different subjects was used. A later analysis re-analyzed previously published TCR beta repertoires from 500 to 700 donors and added high-resolution HLA genotyping to study TCR occurrence patterns. The study aimed to test whether cataloging public T cell receptors could reveal signatures of past pathogen exposure. Rather than using new phenotypic data, the later analysis identified candidate immune exposures from TCR beta sequences and from how often those sequences occurred across donors. Study-wide conclusions, independent of this receptor: HLA typing was unavailable for some donors at each locus, so association tests used only the typed subset. Assigning TCR associations to individual alleles was difficult when HLA alleles, especially DR and DQ, strongly co-occurred. Specific HLA alleles were associated with 15,000 to 20,000 TCR beta sequences at a false discovery rate of 0.05 in a later analysis. In a later analysis, HLA-associated TCR beta chains were found to be more clonally expanded and to have lower generation probabilities than equally common non-associated chains. An earlier analysis of 587 of the donors showed that most TCR beta V segments appeared in productive rearrangements either about 87% or about 30% of the time, which broadly matched IMGT annotations. Because the 87-base-pair reads could not distinguish some IMGT-functional V segments, including TRBV6-2 and TRBV6-3, those segments were excluded. Presence/absence analyses assumed roughly uniform sequencing depth across donors, an assumption that may not hold. A further reported finding was that TCR beta sequences accurately predicted the HLA-A and HLA-B alleles for most subjects in the first cohort. According to a later analysis, parvovirus B19, influenza, CMV and Epstein-Barr virus appeared linked to several top co-occurrence clusters. According to a later analysis, TCR association rates differed among HLA loci, with DRB1 alleles showing the most associated TCRs and HLA-C alleles showing the fewest. The only immune exposure information available for the cohort was CMV serostatus. An association between a missense DCLRE1C variant and V-gene and J-gene trimming of TCR beta chains was found in a later genetic analysis and replicated in an independent cohort. The classifier was reported to diagnose cytomegalovirus status with high specificity and sensitivity in both the original cohort and the validation cohort. The study gave a list of 150 to 200 TCR beta chains associated with cytomegalovirus. According to a later genetic analysis, donors in an Asian-associated ancestry cluster had fewer N-insertions in productive TCRs than the approximately 670-donor mean. In this cohort, only TCR beta chains were sequenced, and detectable features were limited by the absence of alpha or paired-chain data. A cluster of highly shared sequence variants was judged likely to represent a technical artifact of the sequencing pipeline. While some public TCRs were present in many individuals, most TCR sequences turned up only very rarely across donors. The authors suggested that the approach could potentially be extended to other disease states and immunological phenotypes. Because counts were too low, around 18 rarely observed V segments, including chromosome 9 orphons, were left out of the earlier analysis of a few hundred of the donors. According to a later analysis, most CMV-associated TCR beta chains appeared to be HLA-restricted, and the HLA associations seemed to be driven largely by CMV exposure. Linkage disequilibrium might explain the correlated functional status among segregating V segments, but an unknown experimental factor could not be ruled out. In vitro tests confirmed that a few of the cytomegalovirus-associated TCR beta chains recognize cytomegalovirus antigens.

The cohort consisted of 650 to 850 healthy bone marrow donors. All cohort members were sampled while nominally healthy, although unrecorded immune exposures were likely present. The donor tested CMV seronegative and was one of the 352 seronegative cohort members. Each donor provided a peripheral blood sample, and peripheral blood mononuclear cells were used for TCR beta sequencing. Genomic DNA extraction from the blood cell samples was performed with the Qiagen DNeasy Blood Extraction Kit. Libraries were made using the immunoSEQ multiplex PCR assay. A mixture of 60 forward primers for TCR Vbeta segments and 13 reverse primers for TCR Jbeta segments was used in the multiplex PCR. A multiplex PCR assay on genomic DNA amplified the CDR3 region of rearranged TCR beta genes. On the Illumina HiSeq System, the amplified TCR beta libraries were sequenced as 87-base-pair reads. In the source study's methods: Across the 700 or so repertoires, a later analysis counted around 80 million unique TCR beta chains, roughly 11 million of which were shared by at least two donors. A nearest-neighbor algorithm error-corrected the raw reads and collapsed the reads into unique sequences, merging closely related sequences to remove PCR and sequencing errors. To assign V, D and J gene segments, CDR3 sequences were aligned to IMGT reference sequences. For a sequence to be retained, a match of at least six nucleotides was required to both a V gene segment and a J gene segment. A rearrangement counted as productive if the CDR3 had no stop codons and remained in frame with V and J, and every other rearrangement counted as non-productive. Following IMGT convention, CDR3 was defined as the stretch from the second conserved V-encoded cysteine to the conserved J-encoded phenylalanine. The earlier analysis of 450 to 750 of the donors excluded any sequence lacking an unambiguous match to a single V gene segment. An earlier analysis of under 750 of the donors called V segments functional above 56.7% productive rearrangements and segregating when the between-donor standard deviation exceeded 5%. A statistical classification framework was built to diagnose cytomegalovirus status from the catalog of TCR beta chain sequences. In a later analysis, V and J genes were assigned by comparing TCR nucleotide sequences against IMGT/GENE-DB human TR gene sequences. In a later analysis, CDR3 sequences and most-parsimonious VDJ recombination scenarios were assigned using the TCRdist pipeline. A later analysis defined each TCR beta chain by its CDR3 amino acid sequence plus V-gene family, and excluded reads lacking a unique V-gene family. As a way to deal with suspected cross-contamination and a sequencing artifact, a later analysis dropped 640 or so nucleotide sequences that were highly shared and had low generation probability. For each public chain, a later analysis derived a clonal expansion index from normalized ranks of inferred template counts within each repertoire. In a later analysis, generation probabilities were computed with a VDJ recombination model fitted to out-of-frame rearrangements, and the resulting probabilities were checked against IGoR. In a later analysis, TCR-TCR, TCR-HLA and TCR-CMV co-occurrence was scored with hypergeometric tests, and a repertoire-size bias correction was applied to TCR pairs. In a later analysis, false discovery rates were estimated by permuting HLA or CMV assignments 20 times. In a later analysis, co-occurring TCRs were grouped using DBSCAN, with TCRdist sequence similarity added in when clustering inside HLA-allele-positive subsets. Repertoires with fewer than 30,000 or more than 120,000 public chains were left out of co-occurrence clustering, as were about 5 repertoires with anomalous nucleotide sharing. This is the immuneACCESS table as TCRdb keeps it, with only in-frame sequences that have V and J called. A part of the clones is gone; compared with another copy, unresolved V genes explain less than half, and the rest is unexplained. The DNA gave D and trimming, while V, J and clone size come from that table. This sample is represented by under 100,000 clones; 60% to 80% of them were singletons. Approximately 3.2% of the sample comes from the top ten.

Note on this clone: The antigen it binds to is not known. There are no base qualities to consult, and no much larger clone falls within one base.

Its CDR3 holds 14 amino acids, cysteine through phenylalanine. Only the CDR3 DNA stays, 42 bases, in frame from base 1. Based on the germline V gene (reference sequence), the CDR1 and CDR2 sequences are GTSNPN and SVGIG. V lost 0 bases and J lost 10 bases; the stretch between them is 15 bases long. The clonotype originates from a man aged 45-65 years in good health and CMV-seronegative. The sequenced sample consisted of PBMCs. Here the chain combines TRBV30 and TRBJ1-4; tentative D gene TRBD1, with 5 bases matching. The DNA reads TGTGCCTGGAGTGTACCGGGGGATCGTGGAAAACTGTTTTTT. The encoded protein is CAWSVPGDRGKLFF.